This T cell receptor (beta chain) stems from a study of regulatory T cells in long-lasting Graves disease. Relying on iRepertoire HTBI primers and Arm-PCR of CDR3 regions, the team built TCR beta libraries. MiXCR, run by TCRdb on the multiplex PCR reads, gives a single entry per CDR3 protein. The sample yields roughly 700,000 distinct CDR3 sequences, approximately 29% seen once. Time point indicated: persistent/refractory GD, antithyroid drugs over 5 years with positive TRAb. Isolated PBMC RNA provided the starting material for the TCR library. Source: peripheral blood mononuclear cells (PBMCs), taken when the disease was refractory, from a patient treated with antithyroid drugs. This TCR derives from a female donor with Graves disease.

The CDR3 reads CASSIVFDTGELFF. The DNA of the CDR3 is TGTGCCAGTAGTATAGTTTTCGACACCGGGGAGCTGTTTTTT. The chain is built from TRBV19 and TRBJ2-2, with D unclear. This CDR3 is built from 14 residues. Germline V gene lookup returns CDR1 LNHDA and CDR2 SQIVND (reference sequence). With 1 base removed from V and 3 bases from J, the gap between germline ends came to 6 bases.